The 32 T cell receptor beta chains presented below share a single source sample, sequenced in a study of blood T cells in healthy people across ages. The use of a sample-barcoded 5' primer and a J-beta primer mix characterized a second PCR of about 7 to 12 cycles. MiXCR, run by TCRdb on the 5' RACE reads, gives a single entry per CDR3 protein. The table has approximately 1.5 million distinct CDR3 sequences, roughly 30% seen once. Input material: blood. The source is a woman aged 30 to 39 in good health.

A few counts support this clonotype. This chain's CDR3 is CASSGQSETYGYTF. DNA of the CDR3: TGTGCCAGCAGCGGACAGTCGGAAACCTATGGCTACACCTTC. The chain is built from TRBV2 and TRBJ1-2, with D perhaps TRBD1 (6 bases). This CDR3 spans 14 amino acids. Germline CDR1 SNHLY, CDR2 FYNNEI. With 6 bases removed from V and 4 bases from J, the gap between germline ends came to 15 bases. The full variable domain, completed using reference TRBV2 and TRBJ1-2, is EPEVTQTPSHQVTQMGQEVILRCVPISNHLYFYWYRQILGQKVEFLVSFYNNEISEKSEIFDDQFSVERPDGSNFTLKIRSTKLEDSAMYFCASSGQSETYGYTFGSGTRLTVV.

This clonotype showed up just a few times. This chain connects TRBV19 to TRBJ2-7, with D unclear. The CDR3 covers 13 residues. V was cut by 6 bases and J by 0 bases, with 9 bases left in between. The germline CDR1 and CDR2 sequences are LNHDA and SQIVND (reference sequence). CDR3 sequence reads: CASSTVSSYEQYF. CDR3 nucleotides: TGTGCCAGTAGCACCGTTAGCTCCTACGAGCAGTACTTC. Variable domain in full (rest from reference TRBV19 and TRBJ2-7): DGGITQSPKYLFRKEGQNVTLSCEQNLNHDAMYWYRQDPGQGLRLIYYSQIVNDFQKGDIAEGYSVSREKKESFPLTVTSAQKNPTAFYLCASSTVSSYEQYFGPGTRLTVT.

The rearrangement uses TRBV7-9 and TRBJ2-1, with D maybe TRBD1 (5 bases). The CDR3 contains 16 residues. The germline V gene has CDR1 SEHNR and CDR2 FQNEAQ (reference sequence). V gave up 4 bases and J gave up 8 bases, with 21 bases separating them. CDR3 protein: CASSYPTDALIHEQFF. DNA of the CDR3: TGTGCCAGCAGCTACCCGACAGACGCCCTCATCCATGAGCAGTTCTTC.

This clonotype was recorded many times. J is TRBJ2-3 and V is TRBV27, with D possibly called TRBD1 or TRBD2 (5 bases each). This CDR3 comprises 14 residues. V lost 6 bases to trimming and J lost 4 bases, with 14 bases between them. In germline, CDR1 is MNHEY, CDR2 SMNVEV (reference sequence). The CDR3 DNA follows: TGTGCCAGCAGATGGGGGAGTAGGGCAGATACGCAGTATTTT. Translating gives CASRWGSRADTQYF.

This clonotype has more than one count but fewer than ten. The gene calls are TRBV11-2 and TRBJ2-1; the D is unclear. Germline CDR1 is SGHAT and CDR2 is FQNNGV. V shed 4 bases and J shed 5 bases, with 6 bases lying between them. The CDR3 contains 12 residues. CDR3 protein: CASSSLNNEQFF. CDR3 in DNA: TGTGCCAGCAGCTCACTCAACAATGAGCAGTTCTTC.

This clonotype was counted between two and nine times. The rearrangement joins TRBV20-1 to TRBJ1-1; possible D gene TRBD1, 6 bases. Trimming took 6 bases from V and 7 from J, leaving 18 bases between them. Germline loops: CDR1 DFQATT, CDR2 SNEGSKA (reference sequence). The CDR3 sequence is 13 residues long. As DNA, the CDR3 is TGCAGTGCCAGGAGGGCAGGGGACCTTGAAGCTTTCTTT. Its protein product is CSARRAGDLEAFF.

J is TRBJ2-2 and V is TRBV5-1; no reliable D call. This CDR3 is built from 14 residues. Germline assignment: CDR1 SGHRS and CDR2 YFSETQ. The germline V and J ends were trimmed by 0 bases and 7 bases, with 10 bases remaining between them. In DNA, the CDR3 is TGCGCCAGCAGCTTGGGAACCCGAGACGGGGAGCTGTTTTTT. Its translation: CASSLGTRDGELFF.

This clonotype appeared a few times. The chain uses TRBV6-2 or TRBV6-3 and TRBJ1-5, with no clear D. The CDR3 spans 13 residues. CDR1 is MNHEY, CDR2 SVGEGT, per germline. V was clipped by 5 bases and J by 7 bases, with 12 bases between them. The CDR3 loop reads CASSPWAEQPQHF. The CDR3 DNA sequence: TGTGCCAGCAGTCCCTGGGCGGAACAGCCCCAGCATTTT.

The chain couples TRBV14 to TRBJ2-7; D is uncertain. Deletions cut 1 base from V and 4 bases from J, with 11 bases between. CDR1 SGHDN and CDR2 FVKESK come from the germline V gene. The length of the CDR3 is 14 residues. CDR3 bases: TGTGCCAGCAGCCAAGGAATCACCGATTACGAGCAGTACTTC. Amino acids: CASSQGITDYEQYF. The entire variable domain, with the rest obtained from reference TRBV14 and TRBJ2-7, is as follows: EAGVTQFPSHSVIEKGQTVTLRCDPISGHDNLYWYRRVMGKEIKFLLHFVKESKQDESGMPNNRFLAERTGGTYSTLKVQPAELEDSGVYFCASSQGITDYEQYFGPGTRLTVT.

The genes are TRBV28 and TRBJ2-1, with TRBD1 matching over 7 bases. The CDR3 has 15 amino acids. Germline V lookup: CDR1 MDHEN, CDR2 SYDVKM. The trim removed 11 bases at V and 0 bases at J, leaving 10 bases unmatched. The CDR3 DNA is TGTGCCGGAAAGGGGGCAGGGAGCTCCTACAATGAGCAGTTCTTC. Its translation is CAGKGAGSSYNEQFF.

The V gene is TRBV7-3, the J gene TRBJ2-1; TRBD2 matches at 7 bases. The CDR3 is made up of 18 amino acids. The trim removed 5 bases at V and 2 bases at J, leaving 15 bases unmatched. CDR1 and CDR2 from the germline V gene are SGHTA and FQGTGA. CDR3 sequence (DNA): TGTGCCAGCAGCCCACAGTTTAGGATAAGCGGGGCCTACAATGAGCAGTTCTTC. This sequence encodes CASSPQFRISGAYNEQFF.

V and J are TRBV3-1 and TRBJ2-1; 14 positions agree with TRBD2. The CDR3 sequence is 18 residues long. Germline V gene lookup returns CDR1 LGHDT and CDR2 YNNKEL (reference sequence). The trim removed 2 bases at V and 5 bases at J, leaving 8 bases unmatched. CDR3 nucleotide sequence: TGTGCCAGCAGCCAAAGAAGACCGGGACTAGCGGGGGACAATGAGCAGTTCTTC. This codes for CASSQRRPGLAGDNEQFF.

The table lists this clonotype with a few counts. This sequence may be a read error, since a much larger clone differs from it by one base. V usage is TRBV6-1 and J usage is TRBJ1-1; 7 bases line up with TRBD1. The CDR3 runs to 13 residues. In germline, CDR1 is MNHNS, CDR2 SASEGT. CDR3 sequence (DNA): TGTGCCAGCAGCGCGGACAGGAACACTGGAGCTTTCTTT. Protein: CASSADRNTGAFF.

Note on this clonotype: At one end, the junction sequence differs from germline, possibly due to a read error. The chain combines TRBV7-8 with TRBJ2-7; 11 bases align to TRBD2. Germline values: CDR1 SGHVS, CDR2 FQNEAQ. The CDR3 contains 18 residues. CDR3 coding DNA: TGTGCCAGCAGCTTAGAGGCTAGCGGGGGGCCGATAATCTACGAACAGTACTTC. Amino acid sequence: CASSLEASGGPIIYEQYF.

The chain has TRBV20-1 and TRBJ2-2; weak D call: TRBD1 (6 bases). The CDR3 runs 13 residues. Germline V gene lookup returns CDR1 DFQATT and CDR2 SNEGSKA (reference sequence). The ends were cut back, 6 bases at V and 7 bases at J, with 15 bases in the middle. The CDR3 spells CSAHAQGRGELFF. Written as DNA, the CDR3 is TGCAGTGCCCATGCACAGGGACGCGGGGAGCTGTTTTTT.

Remarks on this clonotype: No DNA is shown, since the ends of the CDR3 on it are uncertain; the CDR3 is the one TCRdb lists. The V and J genes are TRBV5-1 and TRBJ2-7; the table's TRBD2 call for D was not verified on the DNA. Germline V gene data show CDR1 as SGHRS and CDR2 as YFSETQ. The CDR3 contains 15 residues when both ends are counted. The CDR3 loop reads CASSLFASGAYERYF.

This clonotype showed up just a few times. The chain joins TRBV7-6 to TRBJ1-4; 7 bases agree with TRBD1. Germline CDR1 reads SGHVS; CDR2 reads FNYEAQ. CDR3 length equals 15 residues. Trimming cost V 2 bases and J 4 bases; bases outside gene matches: 4. CDR3 amino acids: CASSLQGDLNEKLFF. The DNA for the CDR3 is TGTGCCAGCAGCTTACAGGGGGATCTTAATGAAAAACTGTTTTTT.

The chain links TRBV6-5 to TRBJ2-7, with 8 nucleotides matching TRBD1. Germline V gives CDR1 MNHEY, CDR2 SVGAGI. The CDR3 length is 14 residues. The V segment lost 7 bases and the J segment 0 bases; nucleotides outside the gene matches: 5. Here the CDR3 DNA reads TGTGCCAGCAACCCAGGGGGCGGCTCCTACGAGCAGTACTTC. This gives the protein CASNPGGGSYEQYF.

The chain uses TRBV11-2 and TRBJ1-2; 12 bases agree with TRBD1. After removal of 2 bases from V and 8 bases from J, the junction contained 12 bases not matched to a gene. CDR3 length equals 17 residues. Germline CDR1 is SGHAT and CDR2 is FQNNGV. The CDR3 protein is CASSLRGGTGGANGYTF. CDR3 DNA sequence: TGTGCCAGCAGCTTAAGGGGCGGGACAGGGGGCGCAAACGGCTACACCTTC. Filled out from reference TRBV11-2 and TRBJ1-2, the complete variable domain reads EAGVAQSPRYKIIEKRQSVAFWCNPISGHATLYWYQQILGQGPKLLIQFQNNGVVDDSQLPKDRFSAERLKGVDSTLKIQPAKLEDSAVYLCASSLRGGTGGANGYTFGSGTRLTVV.

This clonotype came up a few times. V is TRBV6-2 or TRBV6-3 and J is TRBJ2-1; 9 nucleotides agree with TRBD2. This CDR3 has 15 residues. J lost 6 bases, V lost 8 bases, and 11 bases had no gene match. Germline V gene sequence: CDR1 MNHEY, CDR2 SVGEGT. The CDR3 spells CASQPRGGSANEQFF. CDR3 nucleotide sequence: TGTGCCAGCCAACCGCGGGGGGGCTCGGCCAATGAGCAGTTCTTC.

The J gene is TRBJ2-7, the V gene TRBV6-1; D possibly corresponds to TRBD2 (6 bases). CDR1 and CDR2 from the germline V gene are MNHNS and SASEGT. V lost 7 bases and J 3 bases, leaving 10 bases between the germline ends. This CDR3 is built from 12 residues. The CDR3, as DNA: TGTGCCAGCACGTACGGGGGCTACGAGCAGTACTTC. Translating it yields CASTYGGYEQYF.

The rearrangement uses TRBV3-1 and TRBJ2-5, with 9 positions matching TRBD1. The CDR3 sequence is 15 residues long. The trim removed 4 bases at V and 5 bases at J, leaving 8 bases unmatched. Germline lookup yields CDR1 LGHDT and CDR2 YNNKEL (reference sequence). DNA of the CDR3: TGTGCCAGCAGCCTCTTGGGGACAGGGAGGGAGACCCAGTACTTC. Encoded protein: CASSLLGTGRETQYF.

Of note for this clonotype: A read error may account for a junction end that differs from germline. V and J are TRBV12-3 or TRBV12-4 and TRBJ2-3; 7 nucleotides align to TRBD1. The CDR3 has 13 residues. For the CDR3, the DNA is TGTGCCAGCAGCAGGGACAGCACAGATGCGCAGTATTTT. Translation: CASSRDSTDAQYF.

Written as DNA, the CDR3 is TGTGCCAGCAGTCCCCATAGGGGGCGCACAGATACGCAGTATTTT. This translates into CASSPHRGRTDTQYF. V is TRBV12-3 or TRBV12-4 and J is TRBJ2-3, with 7 bases that match TRBD1. V was clipped by 5 bases and J by 1 base; unmatched bases: 6. CDR3 size: 15 residues.

The rearrangement links TRBV7-2 to TRBJ1-2; D is unclear. Germline V gives CDR1 SGHTA, CDR2 FQGNSA. This CDR3 region has 12 residues. V dropped 1 base and J dropped 7 bases, with 7 bases sitting between them. The CDR3 loop reads CASSLDIGGYTF. The CDR3 nucleotides are TGTGCCAGCAGCTTAGATATAGGTGGCTACACCTTC.

The chain joins TRBV21-1 to TRBJ2-3. TRBV21-1 is an annotated pseudogene. The CDR3 is 13 residues long. The CDR3 region is CASSKWRTDTQYF. The DNA of the CDR3 is TGTGCCAGCAGCAAATGGCGGACAGATACGCAGTATTTT.

This clonotype was detected ten times or more. The genes are TRBV29-1 and TRBJ2-1; D is perhaps TRBD2 (6 bases). V lost 8 bases and J 4 bases, leaving 18 bases between the germline ends. Germline loops: CDR1 SQVTM, CDR2 ANQGSEA. The CDR3 runs 14 residues. CDR3 loop: CSLGGGTVYNEQFF. In DNA, the CDR3 is TGCAGCCTTGGGGGAGGCACCGTATACAATGAGCAGTTCTTC.

This clonotype was counted a few times. The J gene is TRBJ2-4, the V gene TRBV30; no clear D. CDR3 length: 13 amino acids. Germline lookup yields CDR1 GTSNPN and CDR2 SVGIG (reference sequence). Trimming removed 3 bases from V and 8 bases from J, with 14 bases in between. Here the CDR3 reads CAWSATPWDIQYF. The DNA for the CDR3 is TGTGCCTGGAGCGCTACTCCTTGGGACATTCAGTACTTC. The whole variable domain, filled in from reference TRBV30 and TRBJ2-4, reads SQTIHQWPATLVQPVGSPLSLECTVEGTSNPNLYWYRQAAGRGLQLLFYSVGIGQISSEVPQNLSASRPQDRQFILSSKKLLLSDSGFYLCAWSATPWDIQYFGAGTRLSVL.

This clonotype was counted many times. A much larger clone sits a single nucleotide away, making a read error possible. The V call is TRBV20-1, the J call TRBJ1-1; D is perhaps TRBD1 (6 bases). From germline, CDR1 is DFQATT and CDR2 SNEGSKA (reference sequence). The length of the CDR3 is 12 residues. Trimming removed 7 bases at V and 0 bases at J, with 9 bases between. The CDR3 here is CSGDRMNTEAFF. Written as DNA, the CDR3 is TGCAGTGGTGACAGGATGAACACTGAAGCTTTCTTT.

This clonotype was seen repeatedly, ten times or more. The chain uses TRBV20-1 and TRBJ2-7, with D perhaps TRBD1 (5 bases). Germline CDR1 and CDR2: DFQATT and SNEGSKA (reference sequence). Trimming took 0 bases from V and 5 from J, leaving 11 bases between them. This CDR3 has 13 amino acids. CDR3 loop: CSAREDRENEQYF. In DNA, the CDR3 is TGCAGTGCTAGAGAAGACAGAGAAAACGAGCAGTACTTC.

The gene calls are TRBV6-1 and TRBJ2-1, with 12 bases identical to TRBD2. CDR1 and CDR2 from the germline V gene are MNHNS and SASEGT. After removal of 4 bases from V and 0 bases from J, the junction contained 7 bases not matched to a gene. The CDR3 is made up of 18 amino acids. For the CDR3, the DNA is TGTGCCAGCAGTGTTAGACTAGCGGGAGTGAGCTCCTACAATGAGCAGTTCTTC. Residues: CASSVRLAGVSSYNEQFF.

This clonotype showed up just a few times. The V gene is TRBV20-1, the J gene TRBJ2-1; the D gene is possibly TRBD2 (5 bases). The germline V and J ends were trimmed by 3 bases and 7 bases, with 16 bases remaining between them. The CDR3 contains 14 residues. Germline loops: CDR1 DFQATT, CDR2 SNEGSKA (reference sequence). CDR3 sequence: CSASSVGVWNEQFF. DNA for the CDR3: TGCAGTGCTAGTTCGGTGGGAGTCTGGAATGAGCAGTTCTTC.